This TCR beta chain was sequenced for a study of quantifying T cell responses using KT2 cells. On the study more broadly: Reverse transcription used primers in the TCR alpha and beta constant regions.

Unfractionated PBMC were spiked with known numbers of KT2 clone cells. KT2 cells were mixed with fixed PBMC numbers at varying ratios. The cDNA 3' end received a ligated oligonucleotide with a UMI. An equimolar mix of RC1.1 and RC1.2 primed the beta chain across TRBC1 and TRBC2. Starting with the second PCR, alpha and beta TCR chains went through separate processing. TCRdb re-analysed the UMI-ligation and nested PCR reads in MiXCR, keeping a single row per CDR3 protein. The table shows approximately 46,000 distinct CDR3 sequences, with about 9.9% occurring only once. This clonotype was sampled from a human donor. Sequencing was performed on PBMCs spiked with cells of the T cell clone KT2.

The CDR3 protein is CASSVTSGTEQFF. The CDR3 nucleotides read TGTGCCAGCAGCGTCACTAGCGGGACTGAGCAGTTCTTC. The chain carries TRBV6-4 and TRBJ2-1; 10 nucleotides line up with TRBD2. This CDR3 has 13 residues. The germline V gene encodes CDR1 MRHNA and CDR2 SNTAGT. Trimming removed 6 bases from V and 9 bases from J; junction bases left unmatched: 5.